These 4 T cell receptor beta chains were sequenced from one sample in a study of human thymus T cells. TCRdb keeps only in-frame clones here, not all; method: immunoSEQ multiplex PCR. This repertoire shows some 78,000 clones, approximately 96% found once; its top ten account for 0.025% to 0.04%. Resections obtained during corrective heart surgery supplied the thymus tissue. Sequences were obtained from thymus tissue. The receptors come from a boy under two years old with a congenital heart defect but otherwise immunologically healthy.

The chain recombines TRBV18 with TRBJ2-1; perhaps TRBD2 as D (6 bases). Deletions cut 7 bases from V and 3 bases from J, with 25 bases between. The CDR3 is 18 residues long. Germline CDR1 is KGHSH and CDR2 is LQKENI. Written as DNA, the CDR3 is TGTGCCAGCTGGGGCGTGGAGGGGCCAACTCTCCACTACAATGAGCAGTTCTTC. It specifies CASWGVEGPTLHYNEQFF.

V is TRBV4-3 and J is TRBJ2-3; 8 nucleotides match TRBD2. Germline lookup yields CDR1 LGHNA and CDR2 YSLEER. The V segment lost 3 bases and the J segment 5 bases; nucleotides outside the gene matches: 19. The CDR3 extends over 19 amino acids. CDR3 coding DNA: TGCGCCAGCAGCCAGGACTTTAGCGGGATCGATGTTGATAAAGATACGCAGTATTTT. As protein: CASSQDFSGIDVDKDTQYF.

This clone was recorded once. V usage is TRBV29-1 and J usage is TRBJ2-1; D ambiguous. The germline V gene encodes CDR1 SQVTM and CDR2 ANQGSEA. This CDR3 region has 16 residues. The V gene lost 2 bases and the J gene lost 0 bases, with 14 bases spanning the gap. CDR3 nucleotide sequence: TGCAGCGTTGAAAGTGGACGCGGCAGCTCCTACAATGAGCAGTTCTTC. Encoded protein: CSVESGRGSSYNEQFF.

J is TRBJ1-1 and V is TRBV5-1; 8 bases fit TRBD1. The CDR3 contains 14 residues. The V gene end was trimmed by 5 bases and the J gene end by 5 bases; junction bases not matched to a gene: 8. CDR1 SGHRS and CDR2 YFSETQ come from the germline V gene. CDR3 sequence (DNA): TGCGCCAGCAGGAACGACAGGGGAGGGACTGAAGCTTTCTTT. This sequence encodes CASRNDRGGTEAFF.